This TCR beta chain appears in the sequencing data of a study of neurological immune-mediated disorders. Study conclusions and caveats: The most TCR clonal expansion was seen in HTLV-1-associated myelopathy, whereas the least was seen in multiple sclerosis, below the level in healthy controls. Subjects shared no identical expanded-clone CDR3 amino acid sequences, suggesting private TCR-beta repertoires in all groups.

The cDNA was generated through 5'RACE incorporating 10-nucleotide random UMIs. TCRdb passed the 5' RACE reads through MiXCR, listing each CDR3 protein once. The table shows about 90,000 distinct CDR3 sequences, with roughly 13% occurring only once. This clonotype showed up many times. Its antigen is not identified. The germline V gene encodes CDR1 SNHLY and CDR2 FYNNEI. There are 13 residues in the CDR3. Trimming stripped 9 bases from V and 1 base from J, with 12 bases between. The time point denotes: longitudinal time-point 2. The starting material, 2 million PBMCs stored at -80 C, gave rise to the unsorted libraries.

The V gene is TRBV2, the J gene TRBJ2-5, with D perhaps TRBD2 (6 bases). The receptor was isolated from a female donor with HTLV-1-associated myelopathy (HAM/TSP). The sequencing sample was made of PBMCs. The DNA of the CDR3 is TGTGCCAGGCGGGGTGGTGGCCAAGAGACCCAGTACTTC. This sequence encodes CARRGGGQETQYF.